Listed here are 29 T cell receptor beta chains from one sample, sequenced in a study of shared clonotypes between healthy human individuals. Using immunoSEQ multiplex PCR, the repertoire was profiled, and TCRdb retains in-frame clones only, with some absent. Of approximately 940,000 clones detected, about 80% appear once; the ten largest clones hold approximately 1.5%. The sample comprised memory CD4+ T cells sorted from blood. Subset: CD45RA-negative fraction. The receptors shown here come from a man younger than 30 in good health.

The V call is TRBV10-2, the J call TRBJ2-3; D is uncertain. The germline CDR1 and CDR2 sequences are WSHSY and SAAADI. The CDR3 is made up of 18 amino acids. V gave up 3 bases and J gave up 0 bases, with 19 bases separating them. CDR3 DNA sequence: TGCGCCAGCAGTGATGTCGGATACCTACTCACTAGCACAGATACGCAGTATTTT. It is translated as CASSDVGYLLTSTDTQYF.

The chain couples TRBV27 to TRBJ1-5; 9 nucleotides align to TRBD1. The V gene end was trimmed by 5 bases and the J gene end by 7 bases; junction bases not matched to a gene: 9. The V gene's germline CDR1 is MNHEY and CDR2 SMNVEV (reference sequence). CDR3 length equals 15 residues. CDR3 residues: CASSPWDRAWQPQHF. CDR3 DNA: TGTGCCAGCAGTCCTTGGGACAGGGCTTGGCAGCCCCAGCATTTT.

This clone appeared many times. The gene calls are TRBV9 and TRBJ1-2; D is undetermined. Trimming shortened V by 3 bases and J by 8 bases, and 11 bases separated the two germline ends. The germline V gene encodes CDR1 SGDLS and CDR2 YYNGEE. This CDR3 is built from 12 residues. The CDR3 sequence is CASSGRASGYTF. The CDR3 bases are TGTGCCAGCAGCGGGCGCGCTTCCGGCTACACCTTC.

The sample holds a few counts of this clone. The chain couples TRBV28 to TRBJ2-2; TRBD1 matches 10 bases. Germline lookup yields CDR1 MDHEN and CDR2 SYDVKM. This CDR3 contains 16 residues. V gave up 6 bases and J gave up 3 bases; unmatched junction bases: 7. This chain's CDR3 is CASREGQGGYTGELFF. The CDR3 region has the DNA TGTGCCAGCAGGGAAGGACAGGGGGGATACACCGGGGAGCTGTTTTTT.

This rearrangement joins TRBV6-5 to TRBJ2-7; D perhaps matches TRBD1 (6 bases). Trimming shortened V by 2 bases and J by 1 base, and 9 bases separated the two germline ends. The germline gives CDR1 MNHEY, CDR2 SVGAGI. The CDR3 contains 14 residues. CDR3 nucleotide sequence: TGTGCCAGCAGTTACGCGGACAGATCCTACGAGCAGTACTTC. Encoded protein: CASSYADRSYEQYF.

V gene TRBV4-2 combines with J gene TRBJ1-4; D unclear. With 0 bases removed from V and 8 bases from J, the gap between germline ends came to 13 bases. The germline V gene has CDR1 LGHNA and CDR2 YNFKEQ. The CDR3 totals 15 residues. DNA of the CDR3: TGTGCCAGCAGCCAAGAAGGGCAAGCCGGAGAAAAACTGTTTTTT. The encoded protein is CASSQEGQAGEKLFF.

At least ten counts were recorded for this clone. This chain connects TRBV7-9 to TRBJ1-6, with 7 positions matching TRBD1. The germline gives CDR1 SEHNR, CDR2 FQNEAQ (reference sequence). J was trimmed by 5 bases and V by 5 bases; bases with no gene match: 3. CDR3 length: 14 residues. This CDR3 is CASSRDSDNSPLHF. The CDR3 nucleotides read TGTGCCAGCAGCCGGGACAGCGATAATTCACCCCTCCACTTT.

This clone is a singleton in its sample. CDR3 coding DNA: TGTGCCAGCAGTGAATGGGGACAGGGTACACTAGCCAAAAACATTCAGTACTTC. Amino acid sequence: CASSEWGQGTLAKNIQYF. J is TRBJ2-4 and V is TRBV6-1; 9 bases agree with TRBD1. This CDR3 region has 18 residues. V was pared by 2 bases and J by 0 bases, with 8 bases of the junction left unmatched. Germline CDR1 MNHNS, CDR2 SASEGT.

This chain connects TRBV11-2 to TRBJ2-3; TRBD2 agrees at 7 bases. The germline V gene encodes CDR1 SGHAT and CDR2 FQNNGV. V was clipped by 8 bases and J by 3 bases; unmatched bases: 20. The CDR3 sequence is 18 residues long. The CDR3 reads CASQMMGPKGGRTDTQYF. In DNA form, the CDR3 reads TGTGCCAGCCAGATGATGGGCCCTAAAGGCGGGAGAACAGATACGCAGTATTTT.

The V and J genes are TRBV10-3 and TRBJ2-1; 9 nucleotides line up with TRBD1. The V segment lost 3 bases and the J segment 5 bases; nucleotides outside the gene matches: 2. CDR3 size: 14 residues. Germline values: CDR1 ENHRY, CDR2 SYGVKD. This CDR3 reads CAISDWTGDNEQFF. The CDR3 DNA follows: TGTGCCATCAGTGACTGGACAGGGGACAATGAGCAGTTCTTC.

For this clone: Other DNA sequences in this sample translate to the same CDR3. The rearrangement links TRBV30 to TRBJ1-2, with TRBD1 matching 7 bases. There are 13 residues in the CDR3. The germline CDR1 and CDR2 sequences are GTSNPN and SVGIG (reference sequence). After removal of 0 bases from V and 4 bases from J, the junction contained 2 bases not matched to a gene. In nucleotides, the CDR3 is TGTGCCTGGAGTGTAGGGACAGCCTATGGCTACACCTTC. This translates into CAWSVGTAYGYTF.

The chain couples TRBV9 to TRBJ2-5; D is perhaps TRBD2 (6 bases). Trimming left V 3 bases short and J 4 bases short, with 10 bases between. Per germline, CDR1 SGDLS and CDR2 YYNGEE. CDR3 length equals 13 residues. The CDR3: CASSDLARETQYF. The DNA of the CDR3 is TGTGCCAGCAGCGACCTAGCGAGAGAGACCCAGTACTTC.

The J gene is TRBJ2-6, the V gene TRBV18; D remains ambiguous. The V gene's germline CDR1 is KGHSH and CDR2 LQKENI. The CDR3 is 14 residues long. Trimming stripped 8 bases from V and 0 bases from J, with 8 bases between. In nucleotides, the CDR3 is TGTGCCAGCCAAGGATACTCTGGGGCCAACGTCCTGACTTTC. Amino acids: CASQGYSGANVLTF.

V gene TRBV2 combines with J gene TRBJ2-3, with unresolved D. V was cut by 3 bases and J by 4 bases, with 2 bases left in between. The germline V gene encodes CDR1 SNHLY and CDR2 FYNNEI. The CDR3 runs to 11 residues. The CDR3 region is CASSESDTQYF. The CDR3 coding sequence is TGTGCCAGCAGTGAGTCAGATACGCAGTATTTT.

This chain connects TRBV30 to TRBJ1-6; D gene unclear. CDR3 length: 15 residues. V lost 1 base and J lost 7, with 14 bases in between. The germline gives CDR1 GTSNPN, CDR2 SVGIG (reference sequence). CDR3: CAWSGAVRINSPLHF. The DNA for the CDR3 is TGTGCCTGGAGTGGGGCGGTACGGATCAATTCACCCCTCCACTTT. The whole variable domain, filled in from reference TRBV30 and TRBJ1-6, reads SQTIHQWPATLVQPVGSPLSLECTVEGTSNPNLYWYRQAAGRGLQLLFYSVGIGQISSEVPQNLSASRPQDRQFILSSKKLLLSDSGFYLCAWSGAVRINSPLHFGNGTRLTVT.

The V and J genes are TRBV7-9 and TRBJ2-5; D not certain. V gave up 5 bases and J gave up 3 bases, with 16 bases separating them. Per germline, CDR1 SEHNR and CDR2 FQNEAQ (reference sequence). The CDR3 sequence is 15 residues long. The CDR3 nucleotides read TGTGCCAGCAGCCATCCTTGGGTACCGAAAGAGACCCAGTACTTC. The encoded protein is CASSHPWVPKETQYF.

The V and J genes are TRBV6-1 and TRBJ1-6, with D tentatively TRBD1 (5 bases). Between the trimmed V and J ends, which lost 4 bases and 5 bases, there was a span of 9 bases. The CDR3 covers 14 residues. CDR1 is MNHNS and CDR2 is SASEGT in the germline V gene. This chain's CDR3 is CASSGQGHNSPLHF. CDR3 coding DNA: TGTGCCAGCAGTGGGCAGGGACATAATTCACCCCTCCACTTT.

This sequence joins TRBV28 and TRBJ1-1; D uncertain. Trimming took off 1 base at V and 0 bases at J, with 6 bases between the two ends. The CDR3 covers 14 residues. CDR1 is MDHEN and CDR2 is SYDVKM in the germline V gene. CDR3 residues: CASSLSALNTEAFF. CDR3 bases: TGTGCCAGCAGTTTATCTGCCCTGAACACTGAAGCTTTCTTT.

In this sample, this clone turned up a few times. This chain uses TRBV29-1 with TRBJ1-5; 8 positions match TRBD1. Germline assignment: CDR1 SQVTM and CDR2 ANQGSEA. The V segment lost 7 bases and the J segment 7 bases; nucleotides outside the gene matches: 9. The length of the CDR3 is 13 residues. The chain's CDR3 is CSAGQGGEQPQHF. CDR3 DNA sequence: TGCAGCGCCGGACAGGGAGGGGAACAGCCCCAGCATTTT.

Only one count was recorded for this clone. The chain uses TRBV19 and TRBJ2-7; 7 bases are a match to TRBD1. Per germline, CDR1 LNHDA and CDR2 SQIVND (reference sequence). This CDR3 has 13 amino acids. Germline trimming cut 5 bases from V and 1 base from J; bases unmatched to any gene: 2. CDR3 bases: TGTGCCAGTAGTCAACAGGGGTCCTACGAGCAGTACTTC. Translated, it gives CASSQQGSYEQYF.

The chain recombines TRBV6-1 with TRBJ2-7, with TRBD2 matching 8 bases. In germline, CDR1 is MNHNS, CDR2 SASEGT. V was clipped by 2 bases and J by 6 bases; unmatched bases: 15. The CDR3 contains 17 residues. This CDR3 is CASSEISGGGYRSEQYF. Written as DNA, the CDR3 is TGTGCCAGCAGTGAAATCTCCGGGGGGGGTTACCGGTCCGAGCAGTACTTC.

Here the CDR3 DNA reads TGTGCCAGCAGTTTTCAGTTAGGCGGCAATCAGCCCCAGCATTTT. It specifies CASSFQLGGNQPQHF. The chain couples TRBV28 to TRBJ1-5; D gene unclear. Looked up from germline, CDR1 is MDHEN and CDR2 is SYDVKM. The CDR3 consists of 15 residues. The V end lost 3 bases, the J end lost 2 bases, and 11 bases lay between the germline ends.

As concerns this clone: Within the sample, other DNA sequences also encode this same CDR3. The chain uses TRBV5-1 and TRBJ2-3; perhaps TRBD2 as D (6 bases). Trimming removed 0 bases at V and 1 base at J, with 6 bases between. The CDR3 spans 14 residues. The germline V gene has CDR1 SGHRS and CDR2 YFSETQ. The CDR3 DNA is TGCGCCAGCAGCTTGGTAGCGGGCACAGATACGCAGTATTTT. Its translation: CASSLVAGTDTQYF. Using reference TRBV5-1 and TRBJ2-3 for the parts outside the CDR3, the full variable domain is KAGVTQTPRYLIKTRGQQVTLSCSPISGHRSVSWYQQTPGQGLQFLFEYFSETQRNKGNFPGRFSGRQFSNSRSEMNVSTLELGDSALYLCASSLVAGTDTQYFGPGTRLTVL.

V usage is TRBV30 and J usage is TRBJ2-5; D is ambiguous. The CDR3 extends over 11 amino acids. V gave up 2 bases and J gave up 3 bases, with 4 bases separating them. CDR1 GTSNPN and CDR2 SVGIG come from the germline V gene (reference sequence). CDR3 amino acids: CAWSIEETQYF. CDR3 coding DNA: TGTGCCTGGAGTATTGAAGAGACCCAGTACTTC.

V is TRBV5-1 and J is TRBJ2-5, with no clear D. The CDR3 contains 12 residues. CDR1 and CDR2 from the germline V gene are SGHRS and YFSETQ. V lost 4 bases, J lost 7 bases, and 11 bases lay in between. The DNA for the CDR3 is TGCGCCAGCAGCCCCGAGGAAGGGACCCAGTACTTC. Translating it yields CASSPEEGTQYF.

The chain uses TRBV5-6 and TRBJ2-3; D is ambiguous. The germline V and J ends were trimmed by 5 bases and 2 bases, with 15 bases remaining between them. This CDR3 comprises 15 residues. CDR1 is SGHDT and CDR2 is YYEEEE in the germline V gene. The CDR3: CASRSTLLNTDTQYF. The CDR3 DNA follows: TGTGCCAGCAGATCGACCTTACTAAACACAGATACGCAGTATTTT.

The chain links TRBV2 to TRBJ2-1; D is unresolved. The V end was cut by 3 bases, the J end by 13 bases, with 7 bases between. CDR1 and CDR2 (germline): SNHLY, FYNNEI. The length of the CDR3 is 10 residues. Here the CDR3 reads CASSEGPQFF. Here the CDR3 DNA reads TGTGCCAGCAGTGAGGGTCCTCAGTTCTTC.

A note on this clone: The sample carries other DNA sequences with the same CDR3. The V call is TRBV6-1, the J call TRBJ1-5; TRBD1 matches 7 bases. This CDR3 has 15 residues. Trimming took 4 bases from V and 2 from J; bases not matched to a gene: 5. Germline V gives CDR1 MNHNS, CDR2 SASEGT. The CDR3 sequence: CASSAGQAGNQPQHF. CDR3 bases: TGTGCCAGCAGTGCAGGACAGGCGGGCAATCAGCCCCAGCATTTT.

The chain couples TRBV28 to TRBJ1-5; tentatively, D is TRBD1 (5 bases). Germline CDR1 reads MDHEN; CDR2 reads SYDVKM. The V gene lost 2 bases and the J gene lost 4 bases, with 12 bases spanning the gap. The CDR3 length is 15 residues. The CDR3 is CASSLVAGPNQPQHF. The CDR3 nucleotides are TGTGCCAGCAGTTTAGTGGCAGGGCCGAATCAGCCCCAGCATTTT.